The source of this TCR beta chain is a study of PD-L1 blockade in urothelial cancer. Study context: Male sex and bladder-origin urothelial cancer were recorded for twenty-five of 29 patients. From 0 to 3 prior chemotherapy regimens had been given to the patients. Study results and caveats: For durable-benefit patients, tumor-associated blood clones expanded more at 3 weeks.

The germline V and J ends were trimmed by 3 bases and 1 base, with 6 bases remaining between them. The CDR3 loop spans 13 amino acids. In germline, CDR1 is SEHNR, CDR2 FQNEAQ (reference sequence). Time point specified: pretreatment peripheral blood. The method was immunoSEQ multiplex PCR; TCRdb's version includes in-frame clones alone and lacks a portion of them. The sample carries 75,000 to 95,000 clones, 70% to 90% recorded once. This clone was seen more than once but under ten times. Its antigen is undetermined. The clonotype comes from a man in his forties with urothelial cancer. The sample consisted of PBMCs, taken around atezolizumab (anti-PD-L1) treatment. The V call is TRBV7-9, the J call TRBJ1-1, with D unresolved. In nucleotides, the CDR3 is TGTGCCAGCAGCTTGGAGGGGAACACTGAAGCTTTCTTT. It is translated as CASSLEGNTEAFF.